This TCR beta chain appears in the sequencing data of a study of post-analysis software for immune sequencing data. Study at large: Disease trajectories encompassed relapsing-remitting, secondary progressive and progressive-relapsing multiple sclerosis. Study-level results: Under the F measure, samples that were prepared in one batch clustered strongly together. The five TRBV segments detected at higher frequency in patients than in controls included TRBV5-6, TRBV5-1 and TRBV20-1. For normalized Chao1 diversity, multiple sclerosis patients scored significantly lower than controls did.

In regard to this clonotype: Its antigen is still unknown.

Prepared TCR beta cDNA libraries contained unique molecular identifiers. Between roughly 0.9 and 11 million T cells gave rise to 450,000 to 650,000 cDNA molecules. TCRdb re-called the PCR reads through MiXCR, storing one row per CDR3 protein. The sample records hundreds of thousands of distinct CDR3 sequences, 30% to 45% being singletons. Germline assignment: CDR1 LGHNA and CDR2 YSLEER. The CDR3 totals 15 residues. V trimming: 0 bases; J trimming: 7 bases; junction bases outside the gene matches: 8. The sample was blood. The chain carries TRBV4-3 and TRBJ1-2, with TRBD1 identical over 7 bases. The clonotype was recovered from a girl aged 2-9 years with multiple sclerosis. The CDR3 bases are TGCGCCAGCAGCCAAGACCCCGACAGGGAGGGTGGCTACACCTTC. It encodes CASSQDPDREGGYTF.